The rows below give T cell receptor beta chains drawn from one sample of a study of cytomegalovirus exposure and HLA in healthy donors. Only in-frame clones appear in the TCRdb table, and some are missing; sequencing was by immunoSEQ multiplex PCR. The sample carries under 200,000 clones, roughly 82% recorded once. Sequencing used PBMCs. The receptors derive from a girl between 10 and 17 years old in good health and CMV-seropositive. Each CDR3 is given with its conserved first and last residue. D genes are given only for firm matches. Part of the rows lack a size; the others show once, few, many or a class for expanded clones.

clone_size	d_call	v_call	j_call	cdr3_nt	cdr3_aa
-	-	TRBV7-9	TRBJ2-6	TGTGCCAGCAGCCTAAGCCTCTCTGGGGCCAACGTCCTGACTTTC	CASSLSLSGANVLTF
-	-	TRBV19	TRBJ1-1	TGTGCCAGTAGTATATCCAGCCAGGGAGCTTTCTTT	CASSISSQGAFF
-	-	TRBV7-9	TRBJ2-1	TGTGCCAGCGGCCCAGGGGTCTACAATGAGCAGTTCTTC	CASGPGVYNEQFF
few	TRBD1	TRBV4-1	TRBJ2-7	TGCGCCAGCAGCCCGAGTCGGACAGGGACCTCCTACGAGCAGTACTTC	CASSPSRTGTSYEQYF
-	-	TRBV28	TRBJ2-3	TGTGCCAGCAGGTCCGCCCACTGGACAGATACGCAGTATTTT	CASRSAHWTDTQYF
once	TRBD1	TRBV6-5	TRBJ2-7	TGTGCCAGCAAGAACAGGGGGTGGGAAGACGCGCACTTC	CASKNRGWEDAHF
-	TRBD1	TRBV19	TRBJ1-3	TGTGCCAGTACCGCACAGGGGGAGGGAAACACCATATATTTT	CASTAQGEGNTIYF
-	-	TRBV7-8	TRBJ1-2	TGTGCCAGCAGCTTAGTAAGGGGAAATGGCTACACCTTC	CASSLVRGNGYTF
-	-	TRBV11-2	TRBJ2-7	TGTGCCAGCAGCTTAGGGTTTATGTCTCTAGCTTACGAGCAGTACTTC	CASSLGFMSLAYEQYF
-	-	TRBV9	TRBJ2-3	TGTGCCAGCAGCTCACCCGGGAGCCTCCGCACGCAGTATTTT	CASSSPGSLRTQYF
few	TRBD1	TRBV25-1	TRBJ2-5	TGTGCCAGCAGTTCGTGGACAGGGGCGATTCAAGAGACCCAGTACTTC	CASSSWTGAIQETQYF
-	-	TRBV18	TRBJ2-7	TGTGCCAGCTCACATGCTAGCTTGAGCTCCTACGAGCAGTACTTC	CASSHASLSSYEQYF
-	TRBD1	TRBV10-3	TRBJ2-7	TGTGCCATTAGACAGGGGGCGAACGAGCAGTACTTC	CAIRQGANEQYF
once	-	TRBV27	TRBJ1-1	TGTGCCAGCTGGTCCGGTACCCACAGAAATGAAGCTTTCTTT	CASWSGTHRNEAFF
-	-	TRBV11-2	TRBJ2-7	TGTGCCAGCAGCTTAATTGGCGGGTCACGGCGCGAGCAGTACTTC	CASSLIGGSRREQYF
-	TRBD1	TRBV11-2	TRBJ2-2	TGTGCCAGCCCTGGACAGGGAATCAACACCGGGGAGCTGTTTTTT	CASPGQGINTGELFF
-	-	TRBV18	TRBJ2-2	TGTGCCAGTTCCCCCCGGACTAACACCGGGGAGCTGTTTTTT	CASSPRTNTGELFF